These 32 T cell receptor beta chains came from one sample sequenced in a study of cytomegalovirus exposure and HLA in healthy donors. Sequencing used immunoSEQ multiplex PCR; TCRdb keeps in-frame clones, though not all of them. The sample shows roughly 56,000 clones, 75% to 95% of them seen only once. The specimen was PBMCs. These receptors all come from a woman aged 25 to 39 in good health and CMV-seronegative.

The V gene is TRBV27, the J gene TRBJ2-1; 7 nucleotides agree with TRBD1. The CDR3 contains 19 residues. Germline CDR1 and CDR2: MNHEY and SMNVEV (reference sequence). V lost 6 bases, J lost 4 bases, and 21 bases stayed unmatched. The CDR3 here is CASRLRDSWTPSLYNEQFF. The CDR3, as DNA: TGTGCCAGCAGACTCCGGGACAGTTGGACCCCCTCCCTATACAATGAGCAGTTCTTC.

This CDR3 is CASSFQSGSYEQYF. In DNA form, the CDR3 reads TGCGCCAGCAGCTTTCAAAGCGGGAGCTACGAGCAGTACTTC. The gene calls are TRBV5-1 and TRBJ2-7; 8 bases are a match to TRBD2. The CDR3 covers 14 residues. Trimming at V came to 2 bases and at J to 3 bases, leaving 4 bases not matched to a gene. Germline assignment: CDR1 SGHRS and CDR2 YFSETQ.

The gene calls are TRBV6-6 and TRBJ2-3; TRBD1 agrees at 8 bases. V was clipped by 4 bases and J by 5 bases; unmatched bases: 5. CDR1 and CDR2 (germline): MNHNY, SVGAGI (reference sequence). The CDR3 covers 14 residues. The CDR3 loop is CASSSRTGQDTQYF. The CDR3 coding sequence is TGTGCCAGCAGTTCAAGGACAGGGCAAGATACGCAGTATTTT.

In DNA form, the CDR3 reads TGTGCCACGAGACGAGGACAGGTTGATAAAGCTTTCTTT. This codes for CATRRGQVDKAFF. This chain connects TRBV19 to TRBJ1-1; 7 bases map to TRBD1. Per the germline V gene, CDR1 is LNHDA and CDR2 is SQIVND (reference sequence). Trimming took 10 bases from V and 9 from J; bases not matched to a gene: 14. The CDR3 totals 13 residues.

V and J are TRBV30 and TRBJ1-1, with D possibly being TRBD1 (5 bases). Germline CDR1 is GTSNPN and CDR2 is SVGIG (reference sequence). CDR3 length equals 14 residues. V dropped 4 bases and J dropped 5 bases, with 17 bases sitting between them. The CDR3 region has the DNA TGTGCCTGGACTATGATGGGAGGGGATACTGAAGCTTTCTTT. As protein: CAWTMMGGDTEAFF.

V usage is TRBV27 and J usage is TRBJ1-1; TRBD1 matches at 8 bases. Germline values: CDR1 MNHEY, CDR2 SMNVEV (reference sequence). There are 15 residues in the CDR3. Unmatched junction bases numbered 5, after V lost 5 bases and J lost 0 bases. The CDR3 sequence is CASSPRRGLNTEAFF. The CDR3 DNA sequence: TGTGCCAGCAGTCCCCGCAGGGGGCTGAACACTGAAGCTTTCTTT.

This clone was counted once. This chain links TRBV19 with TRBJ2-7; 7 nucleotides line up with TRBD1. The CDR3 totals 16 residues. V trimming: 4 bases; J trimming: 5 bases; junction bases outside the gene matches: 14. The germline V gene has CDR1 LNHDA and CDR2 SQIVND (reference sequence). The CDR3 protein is CASSTTGTDIFDEQYF. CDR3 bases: TGTGCCAGTAGTACGACAGGGACAGATATATTTGACGAGCAGTACTTC.

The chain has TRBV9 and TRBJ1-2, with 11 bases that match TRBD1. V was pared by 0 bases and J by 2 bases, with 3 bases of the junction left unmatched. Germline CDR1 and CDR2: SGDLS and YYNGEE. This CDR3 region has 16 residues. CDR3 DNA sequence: TGTGCCAGCAGCGTAGAGGGACAGGGGGTGAACTATGGCTACACCTTC. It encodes CASSVEGQGVNYGYTF. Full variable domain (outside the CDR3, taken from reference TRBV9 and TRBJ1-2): DSGVTQTPKHLITATGQRVTLRCSPRSGDLSVYWYQQSLDQGLQFLIQYYNGEERAKGNILERFSAQQFPDLHSELNLSSLELGDSALYFCASSVEGQGVNYGYTFGSGTRLTVV.

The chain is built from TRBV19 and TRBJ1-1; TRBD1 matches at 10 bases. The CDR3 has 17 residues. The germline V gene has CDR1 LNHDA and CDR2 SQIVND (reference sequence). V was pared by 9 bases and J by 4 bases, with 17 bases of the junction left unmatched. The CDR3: CASQGGTGVVGLTEAFF. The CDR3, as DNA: TGTGCCAGCCAGGGAGGGACAGGGGTCGTCGGACTCACTGAAGCTTTCTTT.

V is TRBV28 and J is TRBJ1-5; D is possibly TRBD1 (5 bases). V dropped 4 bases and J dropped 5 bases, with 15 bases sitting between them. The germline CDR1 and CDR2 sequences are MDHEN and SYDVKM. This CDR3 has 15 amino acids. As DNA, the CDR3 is TGTGCCAGCAGTTCCCCCCAGGGCGGCTATCAGCCCCAGCATTTT. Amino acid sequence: CASSSPQGGYQPQHF.

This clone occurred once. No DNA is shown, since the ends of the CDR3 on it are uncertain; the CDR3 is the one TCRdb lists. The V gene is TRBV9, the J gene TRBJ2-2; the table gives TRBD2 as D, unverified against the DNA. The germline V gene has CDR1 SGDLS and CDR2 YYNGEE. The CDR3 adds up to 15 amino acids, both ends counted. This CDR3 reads CASSWATFGAGELFF.

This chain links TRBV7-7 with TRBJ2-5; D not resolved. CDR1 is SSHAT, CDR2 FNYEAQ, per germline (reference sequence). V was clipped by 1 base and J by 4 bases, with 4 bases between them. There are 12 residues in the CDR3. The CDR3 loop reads CASSLVGETQYF. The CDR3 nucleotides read TGTGCCAGCAGCTTAGTCGGAGAGACCCAGTACTTC.

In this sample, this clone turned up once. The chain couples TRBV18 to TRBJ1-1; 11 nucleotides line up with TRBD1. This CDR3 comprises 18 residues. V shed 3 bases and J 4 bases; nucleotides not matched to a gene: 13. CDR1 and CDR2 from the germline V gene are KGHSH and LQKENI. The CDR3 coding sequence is TGTGCCAGCTCACCTCCCGGCGGACAGGGGGCCGGGATCACTGAAGCTTTCTTT. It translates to CASSPPGGQGAGITEAFF. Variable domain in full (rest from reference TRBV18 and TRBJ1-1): NAGVMQNPRHLVRRRGQEARLRCSPMKGHSHVYWYRQLPEEGLKFMVYLQKENIIDESGMPKERFSAEFPKEGPSILRIQQVVRGDSAAYFCASSPPGGQGAGITEAFFGQGTRLTVV.

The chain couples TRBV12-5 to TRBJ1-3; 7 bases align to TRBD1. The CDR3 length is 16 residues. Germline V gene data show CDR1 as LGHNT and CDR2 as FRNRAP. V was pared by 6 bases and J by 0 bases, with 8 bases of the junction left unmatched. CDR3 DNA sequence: TGTGCTAGTGGACCCCGGACAGGCGTCTCTGGAAACACCATATATTTT. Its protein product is CASGPRTGVSGNTIYF. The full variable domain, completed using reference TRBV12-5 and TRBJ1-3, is DARVTQTPRHKVTEMGQEVTMRCQPILGHNTVFWYRQTMMQGLELLAYFRNRAPLDDSGMPKDRFSAEMPDATLATLKIQPSEPRDSAVYFCASGPRTGVSGNTIYFGEGSWLTVV.

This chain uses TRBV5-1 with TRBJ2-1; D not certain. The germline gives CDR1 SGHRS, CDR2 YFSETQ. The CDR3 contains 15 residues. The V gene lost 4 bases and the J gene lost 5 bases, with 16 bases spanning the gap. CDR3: CASSRDPALNNEQFF. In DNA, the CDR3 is TGCGCCAGCAGCCGAGATCCCGCTTTAAACAATGAGCAGTTCTTC.

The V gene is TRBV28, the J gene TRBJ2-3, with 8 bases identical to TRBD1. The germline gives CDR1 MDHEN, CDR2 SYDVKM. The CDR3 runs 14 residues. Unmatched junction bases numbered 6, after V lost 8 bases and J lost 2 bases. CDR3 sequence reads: CASVTGQDTDTQYF. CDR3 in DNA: TGTGCCAGCGTTACGGGACAGGACACAGATACGCAGTATTTT.

The CDR3 nucleotides are TGTGCCAGCAGCTGGGGAGGGCTAGCGGGAGGGCCCGGCTACAATGAGCAGTTCTTC. This sequence encodes CASSWGGLAGGPGYNEQFF. V is TRBV7-9 and J is TRBJ2-1, with 12 positions matching TRBD2. CDR1 is SEHNR and CDR2 is FQNEAQ in the germline V gene (reference sequence). Trimming took 4 bases from V and 3 from J; bases not matched to a gene: 13. The CDR3 length is 19 residues.

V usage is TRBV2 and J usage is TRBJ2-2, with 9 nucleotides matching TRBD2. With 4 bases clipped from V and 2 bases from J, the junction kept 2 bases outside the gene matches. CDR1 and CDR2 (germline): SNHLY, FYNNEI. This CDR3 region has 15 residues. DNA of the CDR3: TGTGCCAGCAGTGTAGCGGGAGCTAACACCGGGGAGCTGTTTTTT. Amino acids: CASSVAGANTGELFF.

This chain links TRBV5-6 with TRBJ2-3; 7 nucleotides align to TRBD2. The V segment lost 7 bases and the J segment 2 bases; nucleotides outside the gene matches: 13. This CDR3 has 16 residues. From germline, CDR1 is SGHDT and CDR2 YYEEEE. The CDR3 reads CASFTSEIRPTDTQYF. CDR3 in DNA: TGTGCCAGCTTTACTAGCGAAATCCGCCCCACAGATACGCAGTATTTT.

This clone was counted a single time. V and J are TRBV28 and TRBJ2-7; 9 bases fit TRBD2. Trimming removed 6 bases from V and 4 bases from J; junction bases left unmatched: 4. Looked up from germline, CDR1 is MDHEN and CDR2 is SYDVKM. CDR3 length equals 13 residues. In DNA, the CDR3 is TGTGCCAGCAGCATGACTAGCGGATACGAGCAGTACTTC. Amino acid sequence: CASSMTSGYEQYF.

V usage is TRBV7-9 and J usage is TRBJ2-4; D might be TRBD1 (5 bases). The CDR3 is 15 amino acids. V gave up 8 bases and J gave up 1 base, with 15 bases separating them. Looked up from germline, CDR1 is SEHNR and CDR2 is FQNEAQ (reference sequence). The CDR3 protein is CASSGLDGAKNIQYF. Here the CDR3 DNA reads TGTGCCAGCTCAGGGTTAGACGGGGCCAAAAACATTCAGTACTTC. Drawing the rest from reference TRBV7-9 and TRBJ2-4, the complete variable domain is DTGVSQNPRHKITKRGQNVTFRCDPISEHNRLYWYRQTLGQGPEFLTYFQNEAQLEKSRLLSDRFSAERPKGSFSTLEIQRTEQGDSAMYLCASSGLDGAKNIQYFGAGTRLSVL.

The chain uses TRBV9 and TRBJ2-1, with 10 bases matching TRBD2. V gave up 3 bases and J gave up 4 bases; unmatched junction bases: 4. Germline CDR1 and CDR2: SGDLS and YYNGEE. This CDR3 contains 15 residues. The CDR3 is CASSDLAGGYNEQFF. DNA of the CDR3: TGTGCCAGCAGCGACTTAGCGGGAGGATACAATGAGCAGTTCTTC. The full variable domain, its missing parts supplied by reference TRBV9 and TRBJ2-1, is DSGVTQTPKHLITATGQRVTLRCSPRSGDLSVYWYQQSLDQGLQFLIQYYNGEERAKGNILERFSAQQFPDLHSELNLSSLELGDSALYFCASSDLAGGYNEQFFGPGTRLTVL.

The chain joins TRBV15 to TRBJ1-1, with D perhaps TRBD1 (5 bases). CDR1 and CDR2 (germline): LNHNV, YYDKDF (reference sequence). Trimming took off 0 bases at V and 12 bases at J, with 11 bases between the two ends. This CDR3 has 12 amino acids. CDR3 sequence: CATSRDRVVPFF. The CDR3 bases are TGTGCCACCAGCAGAGACAGGGTTGTACCTTTCTTT.

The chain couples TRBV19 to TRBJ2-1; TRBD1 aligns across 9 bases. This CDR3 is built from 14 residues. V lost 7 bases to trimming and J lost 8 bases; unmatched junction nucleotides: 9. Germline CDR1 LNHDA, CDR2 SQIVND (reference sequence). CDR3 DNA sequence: TGTGCCAGTACCGGGACAGGGCTATCCCATGAGCAGTTCTTC. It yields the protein CASTGTGLSHEQFF.

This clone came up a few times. The CDR3 nucleotides are TGTGCCTGGAGTAACCCGGACAGGGTTAACACTGAAGCTTTCTTT. Protein sequence: CAWSNPDRVNTEAFF. This chain connects TRBV30 to TRBJ1-1; 8 nucleotides agree with TRBD1. V dropped 2 bases and J dropped 2; count of bases not matched to a gene: 7. The CDR3 runs to 15 residues. From germline, CDR1 is GTSNPN and CDR2 SVGIG (reference sequence).

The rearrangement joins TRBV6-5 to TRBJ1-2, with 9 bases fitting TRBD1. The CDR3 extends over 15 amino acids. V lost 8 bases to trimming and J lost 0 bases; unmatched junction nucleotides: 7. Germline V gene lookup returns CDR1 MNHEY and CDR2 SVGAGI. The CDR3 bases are TGTGCCAGCGGGACAGGGACACCTGCTAACTATGGCTACACCTTC. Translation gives CASGTGTPANYGYTF.

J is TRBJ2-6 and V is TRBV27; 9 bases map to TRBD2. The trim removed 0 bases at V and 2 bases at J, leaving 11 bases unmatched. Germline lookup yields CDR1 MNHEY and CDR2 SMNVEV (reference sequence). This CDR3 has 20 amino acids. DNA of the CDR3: TGTGCCAGCAGTTTATCCGATAGCGGGAGTAGGGGGCCTGGGGCCAACGTCCTGACTTTC. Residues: CASSLSDSGSRGPGANVLTF.

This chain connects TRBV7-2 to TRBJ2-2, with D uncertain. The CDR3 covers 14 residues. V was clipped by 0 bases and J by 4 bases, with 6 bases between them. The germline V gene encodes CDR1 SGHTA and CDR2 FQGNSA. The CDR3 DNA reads TGTGCCAGCAGCTTAGCGAGTCGCACCGGGGAGCTGTTTTTT. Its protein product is CASSLASRTGELFF.

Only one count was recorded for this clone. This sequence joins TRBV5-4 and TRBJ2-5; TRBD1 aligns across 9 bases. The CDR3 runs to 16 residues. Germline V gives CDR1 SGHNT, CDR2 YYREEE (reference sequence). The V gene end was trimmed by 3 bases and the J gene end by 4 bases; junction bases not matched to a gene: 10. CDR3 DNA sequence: TGTGCCAGCAGCTCCCTGGGACAGGGCAGGACAGAGACCCAGTACTTC. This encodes CASSSLGQGRTETQYF.

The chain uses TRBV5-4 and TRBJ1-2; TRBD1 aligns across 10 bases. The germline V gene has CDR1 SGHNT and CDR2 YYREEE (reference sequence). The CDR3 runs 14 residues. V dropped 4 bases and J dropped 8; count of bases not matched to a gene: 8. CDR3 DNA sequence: TGTGCCAGCAGCGGGGGGACAGGGGAGTACGGCTACACCTTC. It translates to CASSGGTGEYGYTF.

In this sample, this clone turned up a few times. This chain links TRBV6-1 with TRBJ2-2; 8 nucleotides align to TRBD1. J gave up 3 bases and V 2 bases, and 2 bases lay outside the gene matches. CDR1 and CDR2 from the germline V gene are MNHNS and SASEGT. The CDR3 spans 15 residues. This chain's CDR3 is CASSEQGAYTGELFF. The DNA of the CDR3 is TGTGCCAGCAGTGAACAGGGGGCTTACACCGGGGAGCTGTTTTTT.

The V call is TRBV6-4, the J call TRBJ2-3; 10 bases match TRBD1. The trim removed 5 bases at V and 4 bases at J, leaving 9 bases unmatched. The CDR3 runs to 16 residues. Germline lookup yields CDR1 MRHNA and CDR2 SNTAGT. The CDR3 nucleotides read TGTGCCAGCAGTTCCCTACCGACAGGGGGCCCAGATACGCAGTATTTT. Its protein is CASSSLPTGGPDTQYF.